These T cell receptor beta chains were read from a single sample in a study of shared clonotypes between healthy human individuals. This table comes from immunoSEQ multiplex PCR, and its TCRdb copy is limited to in-frame clones, with some not included. The sample yields some 2.1 million clones, approximately 95% seen once. Specimen: naive CD8+ T cells sorted from blood. The receptors were sampled from a man aged 18 to 35 in good health. Each CDR3 is given with its conserved first and last residue. The order of the fields is clone size, D gene, J gene, CDR3 length, V gene, CDR3 protein, CDR3 DNA. The D gene is left open where the match is weak. Expanded clones get a size class; other rows say once, few or many, or leave the size out.

clone_size: NA
d_call: NA
j_call: TRBJ1-2
cdr3_length: 13
v_call: TRBV6-1
cdr3_aa: CASSELFDYGYTF
cdr3_nt: TGTGCCAGCAGTGAACTGTTTGACTATGGCTACACCTTC

clone_size: NA
d_call: NA
j_call: TRBJ1-2
cdr3_length: 13
v_call: TRBV11-2
cdr3_aa: CASSLDPAERDSF
cdr3_nt: TGTGCCAGCAGCTTAGATCCTGCCGAGAGGGATAGTTTC

clone_size: NA
d_call: NA
j_call: TRBJ1-1
cdr3_length: 16
v_call: TRBV7-9
cdr3_aa: CASSLGRAGVPTEAFF
cdr3_nt: TGTGCCAGCAGCTTAGGAAGGGCAGGGGTGCCGACTGAAGCTTTCTTT

clone_size: NA
d_call: NA
j_call: TRBJ2-7
cdr3_length: 14
v_call: TRBV19
cdr3_aa: CASSIYGGTYEQYF
cdr3_nt: TGTGCCAGTAGTATATACGGCGGAACCTACGAGCAGTACTTC

clone_size: once
d_call: TRBD2
j_call: TRBJ2-7
cdr3_length: 16
v_call: TRBV27
cdr3_aa: CASSLLGLAGSYEQYF
cdr3_nt: TGTGCCAGCAGTTTATTGGGACTAGCGGGATCCTACGAGCAGTACTTC

clone_size: NA
d_call: NA
j_call: TRBJ2-7
cdr3_length: 14
v_call: TRBV13
cdr3_aa: CASSLRPKANEQYF
cdr3_nt: TGTGCCAGCAGCTTACGGCCCAAGGCGAACGAGCAGTACTTC

clone_size: NA
d_call: TRBD2
j_call: TRBJ2-1
cdr3_length: 19
v_call: TRBV4-3
cdr3_aa: CASSQVAGLAGGIGNEQFF
cdr3_nt: TGCGCCAGCAGCCAAGTCGCCGGACTAGCGGGAGGGATAGGGAATGAGCAGTTCTTC

clone_size: NA
d_call: NA
j_call: TRBJ2-7
cdr3_length: 15
v_call: TRBV9
cdr3_aa: CASSVGVGARLEQYF
cdr3_nt: TGTGCCAGCAGCGTAGGGGTGGGGGCTAGACTCGAGCAGTACTTC

clone_size: NA
d_call: NA
j_call: TRBJ2-7
cdr3_length: 13
v_call: TRBV6-6
cdr3_aa: CASSQEGYYEQYF
cdr3_nt: TGTGCCAGCAGCCAGGAGGGCTACTACGAGCAGTACTTC

clone_size: NA
d_call: NA
j_call: TRBJ2-1
cdr3_length: 13
v_call: TRBV5-1
cdr3_aa: CASSPLGDNEQFF
cdr3_nt: TGCGCCAGCAGCCCGCTCGGGGACAATGAGCAGTTCTTC

clone_size: NA
d_call: NA
j_call: TRBJ2-7
cdr3_length: 14
v_call: TRBV15
cdr3_aa: CATSVQRSSYEQYF
cdr3_nt: TGTGCCACCAGTGTCCAGCGGTCCTCCTACGAGCAGTACTTC

clone_size: NA
d_call: NA
j_call: TRBJ1-3
cdr3_length: 15
v_call: TRBV5-5
cdr3_aa: CASSLDVTSGNTIYF
cdr3_nt: TGTGCCAGCAGCTTGGACGTTACCTCTGGAAACACCATATATTTT

clone_size: NA
d_call: NA
j_call: TRBJ2-2
cdr3_length: 13
v_call: TRBV2
cdr3_aa: CASSDLGAGELFF
cdr3_nt: TGTGCCAGCAGTGATTTGGGGGCCGGGGAGCTGTTTTTT

clone_size: NA
d_call: TRBD1
j_call: TRBJ2-6
cdr3_length: 19
v_call: TRBV27
cdr3_aa: CASSPYPGQEPSGANVLTF
cdr3_nt: TGTGCCAGCAGTCCCTATCCGGGACAGGAACCCTCTGGGGCCAACGTCCTGACTTTC

clone_size: NA
d_call: TRBD1
j_call: TRBJ1-2
cdr3_length: 14
v_call: TRBV4-1
cdr3_aa: CASSQVDRDYGYTF
cdr3_nt: TGCGCCAGCAGCCAAGTGGACAGGGACTATGGCTACACCTTC

clone_size: NA
d_call: NA
j_call: TRBJ1-2
cdr3_length: 13
v_call: TRBV6-5
cdr3_aa: CASSPFGDYGYTF
cdr3_nt: TGTGCCAGCAGCCCTTTTGGAGACTATGGCTACACCTTC

clone_size: NA
d_call: NA
j_call: TRBJ2-1
cdr3_length: 11
v_call: TRBV30
cdr3_aa: CAWNYKIEQFF
cdr3_nt: TGTGCCTGGAACTACAAGATTGAGCAGTTCTTC

clone_size: once
d_call: NA
j_call: TRBJ2-5
cdr3_length: 13
v_call: TRBV10-3
cdr3_aa: CAIVDLQSGTQYF
cdr3_nt: TGTGCCATCGTGGACCTCCAATCCGGGACCCAGTACTTC

clone_size: NA
d_call: TRBD1
j_call: TRBJ1-1
cdr3_length: 13
v_call: TRBV9
cdr3_aa: CASSPDRGPEAFF
cdr3_nt: TGTGCCAGCAGCCCAGACAGGGGCCCTGAAGCTTTCTTT

clone_size: few
d_call: NA
j_call: TRBJ1-5
cdr3_length: 14
v_call: TRBV27
cdr3_aa: CASSVQGTDQPQHF
cdr3_nt: TGTGCCAGCAGTGTCCAGGGAACGGATCAGCCCCAGCATTTT

clone_size: NA
d_call: NA
j_call: TRBJ1-1
cdr3_length: 13
v_call: TRBV4-1
cdr3_aa: CASSHPLETEAFF
cdr3_nt: TGCGCCAGCAGCCATCCCTTGGAGACTGAAGCTTTCTTT

clone_size: NA
d_call: TRBD1
j_call: TRBJ1-6
cdr3_length: 14
v_call: TRBV6-5
cdr3_aa: CASSYGQGSSPLHF
cdr3_nt: TGTGCCAGCAGTTACGGACAGGGTAGTTCACCCCTCCACTTT

clone_size: NA
d_call: NA
j_call: TRBJ2-7
cdr3_length: 15
v_call: TRBV7-2
cdr3_aa: CASSLSRIISYEQYF
cdr3_nt: TGTGCCAGCAGCTTATCTCGGATCATCTCCTACGAGCAGTACTTC

clone_size: NA
d_call: NA
j_call: TRBJ1-3
cdr3_length: 19
v_call: TRBV27
cdr3_aa: CASSPLSSSVGFSGNTIYF
cdr3_nt: TGTGCCAGCAGTCCCCTTAGTTCGTCGGTGGGCTTCTCTGGAAACACCATATATTTT

clone_size: NA
d_call: NA
j_call: TRBJ2-7
cdr3_length: 13
v_call: TRBV5-4
cdr3_aa: CASSPPGVYEQYF
cdr3_nt: TGTGCCAGCAGCCCGCCAGGGGTGTACGAGCAGTACTTC

clone_size: NA
d_call: TRBD2
j_call: TRBJ2-7
cdr3_length: 17
v_call: TRBV2
cdr3_aa: CASTDSGLAGGGAEQYF
cdr3_nt: TGTGCCAGCACTGACTCCGGACTAGCGGGAGGAGGAGCCGAGCAGTACTTC

clone_size: NA
d_call: NA
j_call: TRBJ1-2
cdr3_length: 15
v_call: TRBV19
cdr3_aa: CASSIDWAEYYGYTF
cdr3_nt: TGTGCCAGTAGTATAGATTGGGCGGAGTACTATGGCTACACCTTC

clone_size: NA
d_call: NA
j_call: TRBJ1-1
cdr3_length: 12
v_call: TRBV30
cdr3_aa: CAWSPWGTEAFF
cdr3_nt: TGTGCCTGGAGTCCGTGGGGCACTGAAGCTTTCTTT

clone_size: once
d_call: NA
j_call: TRBJ2-3
cdr3_length: 16
v_call: TRBV4-3
cdr3_aa: CASSQEFLASTDTQYF
cdr3_nt: TGCGCCAGCAGCCAAGAATTCCTAGCTAGCACAGATACGCAGTATTTT